Listed here are 28 T cell receptor beta chains from one sample, sequenced in a study of early T cells in non-severe SARS-CoV-2 infection. TCRdb analysed the 5' RACE reads with MiXCR anew, one entry per CDR3 protein. Found here are tens of thousands of distinct CDR3 sequences, more than 5% of them singletons; the top ten hold 7% to 9.5%. The material sequenced was whole blood. The receptor set was obtained from an adult who was a healthcare worker with PCR-confirmed SARS-CoV-2 infection or an uninfected control (not recorded which).

The table lists this clonotype with many counts. The V gene is TRBV7-9, the J gene TRBJ2-1, with D possibly TRBD2 on 6 matching bases. This CDR3 region has 14 residues. Germline V lookup: CDR1 SEHNR, CDR2 FQNEAQ (reference sequence). Deletions cut 4 bases from V and 5 bases from J, with 12 bases between. The CDR3 spells CASSSAGTHNEQFF. DNA of the CDR3: TGTGCCAGCAGCTCGGCCGGGACTCACAATGAGCAGTTCTTC.

The rearrangement links TRBV9 to TRBJ2-7, with D possibly TRBD2 on 6 matching bases. Trimming cost V 5 bases and J 0 bases, with 12 bases left between them. In germline, CDR1 is SGDLS, CDR2 YYNGEE. The CDR3 extends over 14 amino acids. The CDR3 region is CASSTSRSSYEQYF. The CDR3 DNA follows: TGTGCCAGCAGTACTAGCCGTAGCTCCTACGAGCAGTACTTC.

This chain connects TRBV7-8 to TRBJ2-3, with 15 bases that match TRBD2. The CDR3 runs 22 residues. Germline values: CDR1 SGHVS, CDR2 FQNEAQ. With 3 bases clipped from V and 1 base from J, the junction kept 17 bases outside the gene matches. CDR3 region: CASSFRPPGLAGGGLGTDTQYF. Here the CDR3 DNA reads TGTGCCAGCAGCTTCAGACCTCCCGGACTAGCGGGGGGGGGTCTCGGCACAGATACGCAGTATTTT.

This clonotype occurred many times. For the CDR3, the DNA is TGCGCCAGCAGCCAAGACGGGATGGGGAGGCGGAATGAGCAGTTCTTC. It is translated as CASSQDGMGRRNEQFF. The genes are TRBV4-1 and TRBJ2-1; possibly TRBD2 for D (6 bases). V was shortened by 0 bases and J by 7 bases, with 16 bases between the two germline ends. This CDR3 has 16 residues. Germline assignment: CDR1 MGHRA and CDR2 YSYEKL.

Many counts were recorded for this clonotype. The CDR3 spells CASSLWTGAYQETQYF. CDR3 DNA sequence: TGTGCCAGCAGCCTGTGGACAGGGGCGTACCAAGAGACCCAGTACTTC. J is TRBJ2-5 and V is TRBV7-2; 9 bases align to TRBD1. Germline CDR1 is SGHTA and CDR2 is FQGNSA. The CDR3 is made up of 16 amino acids. The ends lost 5 bases at V and 0 bases at J; junction bases unmatched: 7. The whole variable domain, remainder taken from reference TRBV7-2 and TRBJ2-5, is GAGVSQSPSNKVTEKGKDVELRCDPISGHTALYWYRQSLGQGLEFLIYFQGNSAPDKSGLPSDRFSAERTGGSVSTLTIQRTQQEDSAVYLCASSLWTGAYQETQYFGPGTRLLVL.

This clonotype has ten or more counts. This chain connects TRBV6-5 to TRBJ1-4; 7 nucleotides align to TRBD1. The CDR3 extends over 18 amino acids. V was clipped by 2 bases and J by 1 base; unmatched bases: 10. Germline V lookup: CDR1 MNHEY, CDR2 SVGAGI. CDR3 in amino acids: CASSYDRVGSRTNEKLFF. CDR3 coding DNA: TGTGCCAGCAGTTACGACAGGGTGGGCTCAAGAACTAATGAAAAACTGTTTTTT.

In this sample, this clonotype turned up many times. The V and J genes are TRBV3-1 and TRBJ2-1, with 10 bases fitting TRBD2. J gave up 2 bases and V 4 bases, and 8 bases lay outside the gene matches. The germline V gene has CDR1 LGHDT and CDR2 YNNKEL (reference sequence). The CDR3 contains 17 residues. The CDR3 protein is CASSPQPAGGTYNEQFF. Here the CDR3 DNA reads TGTGCCAGCAGCCCTCAACCAGCGGGAGGGACCTACAATGAGCAGTTCTTC.

This clonotype appeared many times. This chain links TRBV6-4 with TRBJ1-2; D uncertain. The CDR3 covers 12 residues. The V end was cut by 2 bases, the J end by 4 bases, with 5 bases between. CDR1 and CDR2 from the germline V gene are MRHNA and SNTAGT. The chain's CDR3 is CASSDRSYGYTF. The CDR3 region has the DNA TGTGCCAGCAGTGACAGATCCTATGGCTACACCTTC.

The V gene is TRBV6-5, the J gene TRBJ2-6; weak D call: TRBD1 (5 bases). Trimming stripped 3 bases from V and 0 bases from J, with 15 bases between. The CDR3 runs to 18 residues. Germline loops: CDR1 MNHEY, CDR2 SVGAGI. DNA of the CDR3: TGTGCCAGCAGTTATACTCAGGGCCTACACTCTGGGGCCAACGTCCTGACTTTC. As protein: CASSYTQGLHSGANVLTF.

This clonotype was counted between two and nine times. The chain joins TRBV4-3 to TRBJ1-5, with TRBD1 matching over 7 bases. CDR1 is LGHNA and CDR2 is YSLEER in the germline V gene. The J segment lost 5 bases and the V segment lost 2 bases, leaving 3 bases of the junction unmatched. This CDR3 region has 14 residues. The CDR3 region has the DNA TGCGCCAGCAGCCAAAGACAGGGTGATCAGCCCCAGCATTTT. Its translation: CASSQRQGDQPQHF.

This clonotype was seen many times. The chain combines TRBV12-3 or TRBV12-4 with TRBJ1-3, with D unresolved. V lost 6 bases, J lost 0 bases, and 9 bases lay in between. This CDR3 comprises 14 residues. CDR3 nucleotides: TGTGCCAGCAGCACCCGGTCCTCTGGAAACACCATATATTTT. Its translation is CASSTRSSGNTIYF.

There are a few counts of this clonotype. V is TRBV30 and J is TRBJ2-2; perhaps TRBD2 as D (6 bases). CDR1 is GTSNPN and CDR2 is SVGIG in the germline V gene (reference sequence). The CDR3 is 15 amino acids. Deletions cut 0 bases from V and 5 bases from J, with 13 bases between. The chain's CDR3 is CAWSVLGRKTGELFF. CDR3 sequence (DNA): TGTGCCTGGAGTGTTTTGGGGAGGAAAACCGGGGAGCTGTTTTTT.

This clonotype showed up many times. The V and J genes are TRBV18 and TRBJ1-2; 7 bases map to TRBD1. Per the germline V gene, CDR1 is KGHSH and CDR2 is LQKENI. The CDR3 runs to 15 residues. Trimming took 3 bases from V and 3 from J; bases not matched to a gene: 7. The chain's CDR3 is CASSPRQGQDYGYTF. As DNA, the CDR3 is TGTGCCAGCTCACCCCGACAGGGCCAGGACTATGGCTACACCTTC.

There are many counts of this clonotype. J is TRBJ1-5 and V is TRBV30; TRBD1 matches 8 bases. V was clipped by 7 bases and J by 0 bases; unmatched bases: 17. The CDR3 runs to 18 residues. Germline CDR1 GTSNPN, CDR2 SVGIG (reference sequence). The CDR3, as DNA: TGTGCCTATAGCACCCGGGACAGGCGGTCCTATAGCAATCAGCCCCAGCATTTT. Protein sequence: CAYSTRDRRSYSNQPQHF.

There are many counts of this clonotype. This chain connects TRBV11-2 to TRBJ2-1, with D hard to call. Trimming pared 4 bases from V and 2 bases from J, leaving 6 bases between. The CDR3 is 13 residues long. Germline CDR1 is SGHAT and CDR2 is FQNNGV. CDR3 DNA: TGTGCCAGCAGCTACCCTCCCTACAATGAGCAGTTCTTC. This encodes CASSYPPYNEQFF. The variable domain in full, completed from reference TRBV11-2 and TRBJ2-1, reads EAGVAQSPRYKIIEKRQSVAFWCNPISGHATLYWYQQILGQGPKLLIQFQNNGVVDDSQLPKDRFSAERLKGVDSTLKIQPAKLEDSAVYLCASSYPPYNEQFFGPGTRLTVL.

Many counts were recorded for this clonotype. This chain connects TRBV20-1 to TRBJ2-3, with a tentative D call TRBD1 (5 bases). Trimming took off 0 bases at V and 2 bases at J, with 12 bases between the two ends. The germline V gene encodes CDR1 DFQATT and CDR2 SNEGSKA (reference sequence). This CDR3 has 15 amino acids. CDR3 nucleotide sequence: TGCAGTGCTAGAGATCTGGGGCGGAACACAGATACGCAGTATTTT. Its protein is CSARDLGRNTDTQYF.

The J gene is TRBJ1-1, the V gene TRBV5-4; D is possibly TRBD1 (6 bases). Germline V gives CDR1 SGHNT, CDR2 YYREEE (reference sequence). The CDR3 has 14 amino acids. The ends were cut back, 4 bases at V and 2 bases at J, with 12 bases in the middle. DNA of the CDR3: TGTGCCAGCAGCGTAAAGACAGGAAACACTGAAGCTTTCTTT. Translating it yields CASSVKTGNTEAFF.

This clonotype was counted at least ten times. The V and J genes are TRBV10-2 and TRBJ1-1; perhaps TRBD1 as D (5 bases). This CDR3 region has 14 residues. V was pared by 9 bases and J by 5 bases, with 19 bases between. From germline, CDR1 is WSHSY and CDR2 SAAADI. CDR3 sequence: CASRAEGSVTEAFF. As DNA, the CDR3 is TGCGCCAGTAGGGCGGAGGGGTCGGTTACTGAAGCTTTCTTT.

This clonotype has a count of ten or more. The J gene is TRBJ2-2, the V gene TRBV27, with D maybe TRBD1 (5 bases). CDR1 and CDR2 from the germline V gene are MNHEY and SMNVEV (reference sequence). V was pared by 4 bases and J by 4 bases, with 10 bases between. CDR3 length: 14 amino acids. The DNA of the CDR3 is TGTGCCAGCAGTTCTCCAGGGTCCACCGGGGAGCTGTTTTTT. It encodes CASSSPGSTGELFF.

This clonotype showed up many times. V and J are TRBV11-1 and TRBJ2-3; 7 positions agree with TRBD1. The V and J ends lost 6 bases and 1 base, in that order; junction bases with no gene match: 7. This CDR3 has 15 residues. Germline-derived CDR1 and CDR2 are SGHAT and FQDESV (reference sequence). The CDR3 region has the DNA TGTGCCAGCAGTCAAGATACAGGGGGCACAGATACGCAGTATTTT. This sequence encodes CASSQDTGGTDTQYF.

Many counts were recorded for this clonotype. The rearrangement joins TRBV11-2 to TRBJ1-5, with 7 nucleotides matching TRBD1. Germline V lookup: CDR1 SGHAT, CDR2 FQNNGV. The CDR3 is 15 amino acids. Trimming took 5 bases from V and 11 from J; bases not matched to a gene: 15. The CDR3 is CASSLAGGQLEAQHF. Here the CDR3 DNA reads TGTGCCAGCAGCCTGGCGGGGGGACAGCTAGAGGCCCAGCATTTT.

At least ten counts were recorded for this clonotype. V and J are TRBV4-3 and TRBJ2-1; 9 nucleotides match TRBD2. The CDR3 is 15 amino acids. The germline V gene has CDR1 LGHNA and CDR2 YSLEER. V shed 4 bases, J shed 3 bases, and the junction held 4 bases outside the gene matches. CDR3 in amino acids: CASSRAGGLYNEQFF. CDR3 bases: TGCGCCAGCAGCCGAGCGGGGGGCCTCTACAATGAGCAGTTCTTC.

This clonotype appeared many times. The rearrangement links TRBV20-1 to TRBJ2-3, with 7 bases identical to TRBD2. Per the germline V gene, CDR1 is DFQATT and CDR2 is SNEGSKA (reference sequence). V shed 3 bases and J 3 bases; nucleotides not matched to a gene: 12. The CDR3 has 16 amino acids. The CDR3 loop is CSARGWGGGRTDTQYF. In DNA, the CDR3 is TGCAGTGCTAGGGGCTGGGGCGGGGGAAGGACAGATACGCAGTATTTT.

The table lists this clonotype with a few counts. This chain uses TRBV7-8 with TRBJ2-5; 7 bases are shared with TRBD1. Trimming removed 7 bases from V and 5 bases from J; junction bases left unmatched: 1. The CDR3 is made up of 11 amino acids. CDR1 is SGHVS, CDR2 FQNEAQ, per germline. This CDR3 reads CASTRGETQYF. The CDR3 nucleotides read TGTGCCAGCACCAGGGGGGAGACCCAGTACTTC.

This clonotype came up many times. This chain connects TRBV27 to TRBJ2-6; D is unresolved. Germline-derived CDR1 and CDR2 are MNHEY and SMNVEV (reference sequence). Trimming took off 4 bases at V and 0 bases at J, with 7 bases between the two ends. The CDR3 loop spans 15 amino acids. The chain's CDR3 is CASSSPASGANVLTF. Here the CDR3 DNA reads TGTGCCAGCAGTTCTCCGGCCTCTGGGGCCAACGTCCTGACTTTC.

This clonotype was seen many times. The genes are TRBV7-9 and TRBJ2-6; 7 bases align to TRBD1. This CDR3 spans 18 amino acids. Per the germline V gene, CDR1 is SEHNR and CDR2 is FQNEAQ (reference sequence). Trimming took 4 bases from V and 0 from J; bases not matched to a gene: 9. The CDR3: CASSSEGQVISGANVLTF. CDR3 sequence (DNA): TGTGCCAGCAGCTCAGAAGGACAGGTGATCTCTGGGGCCAACGTCCTGACTTTC.

In its sample, this clonotype was seen many times. This sequence joins TRBV19 and TRBJ1-2; 8 bases match TRBD1. Germline-derived CDR1 and CDR2 are LNHDA and SQIVND (reference sequence). This CDR3 region has 15 residues. The J segment lost 8 bases and the V segment lost 6 bases, leaving 14 bases of the junction unmatched. The chain's CDR3 is CASSAPRGRGEGYTF. The CDR3 DNA reads as TGTGCCAGTAGCGCACCCAGGGGGCGAGGAGAAGGCTACACCTTC.

This clonotype was found many times. V gene TRBV5-4 combines with J gene TRBJ1-1; D unresolved. The CDR3 loop spans 12 amino acids. CDR1 and CDR2 (germline): SGHNT, YYREEE (reference sequence). V was pared by 0 bases and J by 5 bases, with 5 bases between. This CDR3 reads CASSLGWTEAFF. The CDR3 DNA sequence: TGTGCCAGCAGCTTGGGGTGGACTGAAGCTTTCTTT.